The rows below give T cell receptor beta chains drawn from one sample of a study of cytomegalovirus exposure and HLA in healthy donors. Method: immunoSEQ multiplex PCR; TCRdb's copy keeps in-frame clones and lacks some. The data show roughly 190,000 clones, approximately 87% seen once. Source material: PBMCs. These receptors were obtained from a man aged 25-40 years in good health and CMV-seronegative. Both conserved end residues are part of each CDR3. D genes are given only for firm matches. The size field is filled for only some rows; it gives once, few, many or a size class.

abundance	d_gene	j_gene	v_gene	CDR3nt	CDR3aa
.	TRBD1	TRBJ2-7	TRBV7-9	TGTGCCAGCAGCTCCGGACAGGGCTCCTACGAGCAGTACTTC	CASSSGQGSYEQYF
.	TRBD1	TRBJ2-5	TRBV7-9	TGTGCCAGCAGCTCCCCCCGGACAGGGGGGACCCAGTACTTC	CASSSPRTGGTQYF
.	.	TRBJ2-2	TRBV7-8	TGTGCCAGCAGACGACCTAGTAACACCGGGGAGCTGTTTTTT	CASRRPSNTGELFF
.	.	TRBJ2-7	TRBV6-5	TGTGCCAGCAGCCAGGGTTCCCGCTACGAGCAGTACTTC	CASSQGSRYEQYF
.	.	TRBJ1-5	TRBV15	TGTGCCACCAGCAGAGATACGGGTAATCAGCCCCAGCATTTT	CATSRDTGNQPQHF
.	.	TRBJ2-7	TRBV28	TGTGCCAGCAATCCCATAGGGGGGGTCCCCTACGAGCAGTACTTC	CASNPIGGVPYEQYF
once	.	TRBJ1-6	TRBV7-2	TGTGCCAGCAGCCAAGAACAGGTTCCCTTTCCCCACTTT	CASSQEQVPFPHF
.	.	TRBJ1-4	TRBV6-5	TGTGCCAGCAGATGGGGGGGTCGGTCTAATGAAAAACTGTTTTTT	CASRWGGRSNEKLFF
.	.	TRBJ1-2	TRBV19	TGTGCCAGTGCAGACGGAGCCCGGAACTATGGCTACACCTTC	CASADGARNYGYTF
.	TRBD1	TRBJ1-2	TRBV4-2	TGTGCCAGCAGCCAAGAGGTACGGACAGGGCAGAGCATAAGACAAGGCTACACCTTC	CASSQEVRTGQSIRQGYTF
few	.	TRBJ1-1	TRBV28	TGTGCCAGCCGGCTGCCCGCACAGCCTGAATCTGAAGCTTTCTTT	CASRLPAQPESEAFF
.	TRBD1	TRBJ1-2	TRBV27	TGTGCCAGCAGGCGGACAGGGAGCATTTCCAACTATGGCTACACCTTC	CASRRTGSISNYGYTF
.	.	TRBJ1-3	TRBV19	TGTGCCAGTAGTTTTCAGCGGATCTCTGGAAACACCATATATTTT	CASSFQRISGNTIYF
.	.	TRBJ2-5	TRBV6-5	TGTGCCAGCAGCCCTGACAGGTACCAAGAGACCCAGTACTTC	CASSPDRYQETQYF
.	TRBD2	TRBJ2-3	TRBV28	TGTGCCAGCAGTTCCGGGACTAGCGGGGGTCTAAGCACAGATACGCAGTATTTT	CASSSGTSGGLSTDTQYF
once	TRBD1	TRBJ1-4	TRBV7-6	TGTGCCAGCAGCGATTACAGGGGGATGAATGAAAAACTGTTTTTT	CASSDYRGMNEKLFF
few	.	TRBJ2-2	TRBV13	TGTGCCAGCAGCTTAAGAGCGAACACCGGGGAGCTGTTTTTT	CASSLRANTGELFF
few	TRBD2	TRBJ2-7	TRBV11-2	TGTGCCAGCAGCTCTGTTAGCGGGAGGACCCCCTACGAGCAGTACTTC	CASSSVSGRTPYEQYF
.	.	TRBJ1-1	TRBV27	TGTGCCAGCAGTGACAGTGAGGTCACTGAAGCTTTCTTT	CASSDSEVTEAFF
.	.	TRBJ1-2	TRBV25-1	TGTGCCAGCAGCGCCCCAGGGCCGAGTTTGCGTGGCTACACCTTC	CASSAPGPSLRGYTF
once	.	TRBJ1-2	TRBV7-8	TGTGCCAGCAGCTCCCTACAGGGTTTTAATCATGGCTACACCTTC	CASSSLQGFNHGYTF
.	TRBD2	TRBJ2-3	TRBV27	TGTGCCAGCGCCTCAGCTGGGGAGGGTCTAGATACGCAGTATTTT	CASASAGEGLDTQYF
.	TRBD2	TRBJ2-1	TRBV6-6	TGTGCCAGCAGTTACGGGACTAGCGGGGGGGACAATGAGCAGTTCTTC	CASSYGTSGGDNEQFF
once	.	TRBJ2-3	TRBV5-1	TGCGCCAGCAGACTCGAAACAGGGCTGAGCACAGATACGCAGTATTTT	CASRLETGLSTDTQYF
once	TRBD2	TRBJ2-1	TRBV6-1	TGTGCCACCCAGACTAGCGGGAGAAGGGGTGAGCAGTTCTTC	CATQTSGRRGEQFF
.	.	TRBJ1-2	TRBV7-9	TGTGCCAGCAGCATGACAGGTCTGAGTGGCTACACCTTC	CASSMTGLSGYTF
.	.	TRBJ1-2	TRBV29-1	TGCAGCGCTACGGGGGGGCTTGACTATGGCTACACCTTC	CSATGGLDYGYTF
.	.	TRBJ2-7	TRBV6-5	TGTGCCAGCGGCCTCTACGAGCAGTACTTC	CASGLYEQYF
.	.	TRBJ1-6	TRBV27	TGTGCCAGCAGTGAGTACGGTATGCCCCTCCACTTT	CASSEYGMPLHF
.	.	TRBJ1-1	TRBV5-1	TGCGCCAGCAGCTCCAATTCGGCAGGGAACACTGAAGCTTTCTTT	CASSSNSAGNTEAFF
.	.	TRBJ2-2	TRBV19	TGTGCCAGTATACAGGTGGGCGGGGAGCTGTTTTTT	CASIQVGGELFF
once	.	TRBJ2-7	TRBV7-9	TGTGCCAGCAGCTTATCAACGGGGATCCACTACGAGCAGTACTTC	CASSLSTGIHYEQYF
few	TRBD1	TRBJ2-3	TRBV6-6	TGTGCCAGCAGTAAGGCAGGGACAGGGACAGATACGCAGTATTTT	CASSKAGTGTDTQYF
once	.	TRBJ1-6	TRBV11-2	TGTGCCAGCAGCTCCGACAGGATGAGAAATTCACCCCTCCACTTT	CASSSDRMRNSPLHF
.	.	TRBJ1-2	TRBV5-1	TGCGCCAGCAGCTTGCCATCTTCAGCGGGGGGCTACACCTTC	CASSLPSSAGGYTF
once	TRBD1	TRBJ1-5	TRBV2	TGTGCCCGCGCCGGGACAGGGGGGATTCAGCCCCAGCATTTT	CARAGTGGIQPQHF
.	TRBD1	TRBJ1-2	TRBV5-6	TGTGCCAGCAGCTTGCCAACAGGGGTGATTAACTATGGCTACACCTTC	CASSLPTGVINYGYTF
.	.	TRBJ2-4	TRBV5-4	TGTGCCAGCAGCTTGTGGACAGACGAAAACATTCAGTACTTC	CASSLWTDENIQYF
.	.	TRBJ1-1	TRBV28	TGTGCCAGCATCCTGATTCAGGGTGCCACTGAAGCTTTCTTT	CASILIQGATEAFF
.	TRBD2	TRBJ2-3	TRBV5-4	TGTGCCAGCTGGTCGGGGGGGCCGTCAGATACGCAGTATTTT	CASWSGGPSDTQYF
.	TRBD1	TRBJ2-5	TRBV5-4	TGTGCCAGCAGCTCCCCGGGACAGGGGGATCAGACCCAGTACTTC	CASSSPGQGDQTQYF
.	TRBD2	TRBJ2-3	TRBV11-1	TGTGCCAGCAGCTTGACTAGCGGGAGCGGCACAGATACGCAGTATTTT	CASSLTSGSGTDTQYF
once	.	TRBJ1-1	TRBV7-7	TGTGCTAGCTCCAGACAGCCGAACACTGAAGCTTTCTTT	CASSRQPNTEAFF
.	TRBD2	TRBJ2-3	TRBV7-9	TGTGCCAGCAGCTTGCTAGCGGGGCGCACAGATACGCAGTATTTT	CASSLLAGRTDTQYF
.	TRBD1	TRBJ1-2	TRBV27	TGTGCCAGCAGTTTCCGGACAGGGGCCCGGGACTATGGCTACACCTTC	CASSFRTGARDYGYTF
few	.	TRBJ2-7	TRBV12-5	TGTGCTAGTGGCCCGAGCTCCTACGAGCAGTACTTC	CASGPSSYEQYF
.	.	TRBJ1-2	TRBV10-1	TGCGCCAGCAGTGACCACAGGGACGCTAACTATGGCTACACCTTC	CASSDHRDANYGYTF
.	TRBD1	TRBJ2-6	TRBV7-9	TGTGCCAGCAGCCGGGACAGGCGGAATTCTGGGGCCAACGTCCTGACTTTC	CASSRDRRNSGANVLTF
.	.	TRBJ2-3	TRBV5-1	TGCGCCAGCAGCTTGGCTAGAAGTGACGATACGCAGTATTTT	CASSLARSDDTQYF
.	.	TRBJ2-2	TRBV6-4	TGTGCCAGCTTTGCGCCGCGGACGGGAGATTACACCGGGGAGCTGTTTTTT	CASFAPRTGDYTGELFF
.	.	TRBJ1-2	TRBV25-1	TGTGCCAGCAGGACGCAGGACTATGGCTACACCTTC	CASRTQDYGYTF
.	.	TRBJ1-1	TRBV13	TGTGCCAGCAGCTTAGGCCTAAATGAAGCTTTCTTT	CASSLGLNEAFF
.	TRBD2	TRBJ2-1	TRBV7-6	TGTGCCAGCAGCTTAGCCAGCGGGGGGGTTTACAATGAGCAGTTCTTC	CASSLASGGVYNEQFF